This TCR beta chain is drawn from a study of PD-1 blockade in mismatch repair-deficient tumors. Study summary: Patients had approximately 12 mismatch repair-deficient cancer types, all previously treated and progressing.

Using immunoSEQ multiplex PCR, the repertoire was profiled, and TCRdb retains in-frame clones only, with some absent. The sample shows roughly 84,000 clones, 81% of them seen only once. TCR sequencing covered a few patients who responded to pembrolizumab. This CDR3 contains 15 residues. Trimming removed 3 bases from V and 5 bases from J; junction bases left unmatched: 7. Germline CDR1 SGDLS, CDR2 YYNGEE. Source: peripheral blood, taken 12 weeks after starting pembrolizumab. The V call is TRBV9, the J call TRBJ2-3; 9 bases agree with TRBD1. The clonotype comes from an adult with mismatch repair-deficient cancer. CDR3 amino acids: CASSAAGQGRDTQYF. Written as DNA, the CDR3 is TGTGCCAGCAGCGCAGCGGGACAGGGTAGAGATACGCAGTATTTT.